These 25 T cell receptor beta chains were sequenced from one sample in a study of OX40 agonist ivuxolimab in advanced cancers. Repertoires were generated with immunoSEQ multiplex PCR, while TCRdb's copy carries only in-frame clones and drops some. The table includes 85,000 to 90,000 clones, more than 80% detected once. Source: CD4+ or CD8+ T cells sorted from blood, taken in a trial of the OX40 agonist ivuxolimab. The receptors were gathered from an adult with an advanced solid tumor such as melanoma, head and neck, liver or kidney cancer.

V usage is TRBV11-2 and J usage is TRBJ2-6; possibly TRBD1 for D (5 bases). The CDR3 covers 16 residues. Trimming pared 0 bases from V and 0 bases from J, leaving 6 bases between. Germline CDR1 and CDR2: SGHAT and FQNNGV. As DNA, the CDR3 is TGTGCCAGCAGCTTAGACAGGGTCTCTGGGGCCAACGTCCTGACTTTC. As protein: CASSLDRVSGANVLTF. Using reference TRBV11-2 and TRBJ2-6 for the parts outside the CDR3, the full variable domain is EAGVAQSPRYKIIEKRQSVAFWCNPISGHATLYWYQQILGQGPKLLIQFQNNGVVDDSQLPKDRFSAERLKGVDSTLKIQPAKLEDSAVYLCASSLDRVSGANVLTFGAGSRLTVL.

This clone was observed a few times. This rearrangement joins TRBV2 to TRBJ1-5; D call uncertain. This CDR3 comprises 12 residues. Germline V gene lookup returns CDR1 SNHLY and CDR2 FYNNEI. Trimming cost V 6 bases and J 3 bases, with 6 bases left between them. Here the CDR3 reads CASRVDNQPQHF. DNA of the CDR3: TGTGCCAGCAGGGTGGACAATCAGCCCCAGCATTTT.

The J gene is TRBJ1-5, the V gene TRBV6-5; D uncertain. CDR1 is MNHEY, CDR2 SVGAGI, per germline. The CDR3 has 14 amino acids. V dropped 2 bases and J dropped 3 bases, with 8 bases sitting between them. CDR3 nucleotides: TGTGCCAGCAGTTACAATATACTCAATCAGCCCCAGCATTTT. Translated: CASSYNILNQPQHF.

This clone was detected only a few times. The V and J genes are TRBV5-1 and TRBJ1-1; 7 bases are a match to TRBD1. The CDR3 is 14 amino acids. Germline CDR1 is SGHRS and CDR2 is YFSETQ. V was pared by 4 bases and J by 4 bases, with 7 bases of the junction left unmatched. The CDR3: CASSIDRVGTEAFF. DNA for the CDR3: TGCGCCAGCAGCATAGACAGGGTAGGCACTGAAGCTTTCTTT.

This clone showed up just once. Other DNA sequences in this sample translate to the same CDR3. V is TRBV18 and J is TRBJ2-5; D is possibly TRBD1 (6 bases). CDR1 and CDR2 (germline): KGHSH, LQKENI. The CDR3 runs to 13 residues. V dropped 6 bases and J dropped 5 bases, with 13 bases sitting between them. CDR3 DNA: TGTGCCAGCTCCCCGGGACAAAAGGAGACCCAGTACTTC. Protein: CASSPGQKETQYF.

The table lists this clone with a count of one. The rearrangement joins TRBV7-2 to TRBJ2-2; D may be TRBD2 (6 bases). CDR3 length equals 15 residues. The V gene lost 5 bases and the J gene lost 2 bases, with 12 bases spanning the gap. The germline CDR1 and CDR2 sequences are SGHTA and FQGNSA. The CDR3 DNA reads as TGTGCCAGCAGCGCAAGTAGCGGCAACACCGGGGAGCTGTTTTTT. Its translation is CASSASSGNTGELFF.

This rearrangement joins TRBV9 to TRBJ2-2, with 9 positions matching TRBD1. The J segment lost 5 bases and the V segment lost 5 bases, leaving 7 bases of the junction unmatched. The CDR3 contains 15 residues. Per germline, CDR1 SGDLS and CDR2 YYNGEE. The CDR3 DNA is TGTGCCAGCAGGATGACCGGGACAGGGACCGGGGAGCTGTTTTTT. As protein: CASRMTGTGTGELFF.

This clone was observed a single time. The chain couples TRBV11-3 to TRBJ2-1; TRBD2 matches 8 bases. Germline V CDR1 and CDR2: SGHNT, YENEEA. There are 15 residues in the CDR3. V shed 1 base, J shed 6 bases, and the junction held 5 bases outside the gene matches. In nucleotides, the CDR3 is TGTGCCAGCAGCTTAGGGACTAGCTCGGTCAATGAGCAGTTCTTC. It yields the protein CASSLGTSSVNEQFF.

The CDR3 region is CASSAPGLAGGEQFF. The CDR3 nucleotides read TGTGCCAGCAGCGCACCGGGACTAGCGGGTGGGGAGCAGTTCTTC. The V gene is TRBV28, the J gene TRBJ2-1, with 12 bases identical to TRBD2. This CDR3 has 15 amino acids. CDR1 is MDHEN, CDR2 SYDVKM, per germline. Trimming took 6 bases from V and 10 from J; bases not matched to a gene: 10.

The V call is TRBV10-3, the J call TRBJ1-4; D call uncertain. The germline gives CDR1 ENHRY, CDR2 SYGVKD. This CDR3 comprises 14 residues. Trimming pared 3 bases from V and 10 bases from J, leaving 15 bases between. The CDR3 sequence is CAISDSTKAAKLFF. The CDR3 nucleotides read TGTGCCATCAGTGATTCTACCAAGGCCGCAAAACTGTTTTTT.

The rearrangement uses TRBV11-2 and TRBJ2-2; no reliable D call. CDR1 and CDR2 (germline): SGHAT, FQNNGV. The CDR3 is 12 residues long. V was trimmed by 8 bases and J by 7 bases, leaving 11 bases between them. CDR3 DNA: TGTGCCAGCTCGCTCATCGGCGGGGAGCTGTTTTTT. Translating it yields CASSLIGGELFF.

V usage is TRBV27 and J usage is TRBJ1-4; TRBD1 might be the D (6 bases). The CDR3 loop spans 17 amino acids. V gave up 6 bases and J gave up 4 bases, with 21 bases separating them. Per the germline V gene, CDR1 is MNHEY and CDR2 is SMNVEV (reference sequence). DNA of the CDR3: TGTGCCAGCAGACTGGGAGGGACAAGCAGACGTAATGAAAAACTGTTTTTT. Protein: CASRLGGTSRRNEKLFF.

This clone was recorded once. The CDR3 is CASRHRFSNQPQHF. CDR3 sequence (DNA): TGCGCCAGCAGGCACAGATTTAGCAATCAGCCCCAGCATTTT. The chain has TRBV23-1 and TRBJ1-5, with unresolved D. TRBV23-1 is noted as an ORF with a role that remains uncertain. CDR3 length equals 14 residues. Deletions cut 6 bases from V and 0 bases from J, with 9 bases between.

The chain combines TRBV5-1 with TRBJ2-7; either TRBD1 or TRBD2 may supply D (5 bases each). This CDR3 is 15 amino acids long. Trimming removed 3 bases at V and 3 bases at J, with 16 bases between. The germline gives CDR1 SGHRS, CDR2 YFSETQ. DNA for the CDR3: TGCGCCAGCAGCTCGACTGGCCTTGGGGGCTACGAGCAGTACTTC. Amino acids: CASSSTGLGGYEQYF.

The chain links TRBV5-5 to TRBJ2-2; D gene ambiguous. Trimming pared 0 bases from V and 5 bases from J, leaving 8 bases between. The CDR3 has 14 residues. Germline lookup yields CDR1 SGHKS and CDR2 YYEKEE (reference sequence). In nucleotides, the CDR3 is TGTGCCAGCAGCTTGGTCCCGGATACCGGGGAGCTGTTTTTT. It encodes CASSLVPDTGELFF.

CDR3 sequence reads: CASSRTSGGQETQYF. The CDR3 DNA sequence: TGCGCCAGCAGCAGAACTAGCGGGGGACAAGAGACCCAGTACTTC. This chain joins TRBV5-1 and TRBJ2-5; 11 bases line up with TRBD2. The V and J ends lost 4 bases and 2 bases, in that order; junction bases with no gene match: 4. The V gene's germline CDR1 is SGHRS and CDR2 YFSETQ. The CDR3 is made up of 15 amino acids. The full variable domain, completed using reference TRBV5-1 and TRBJ2-5, is KAGVTQTPRYLIKTRGQQVTLSCSPISGHRSVSWYQQTPGQGLQFLFEYFSETQRNKGNFPGRFSGRQFSNSRSEMNVSTLELGDSALYLCASSRTSGGQETQYFGPGTRLLVL.

The V gene is TRBV29-1, the J gene TRBJ1-1; D is unclear. V was cut by 5 bases and J by 5 bases, with 12 bases left in between. CDR1 is SQVTM and CDR2 is ANQGSEA in the germline V gene. The CDR3 loop spans 12 amino acids. The CDR3 region has the DNA TGCAGCGTTATTGCGGGCGGGACTGAAGCTTTCTTT. Translated, it gives CSVIAGGTEAFF. Drawing the rest from reference TRBV29-1 and TRBJ1-1, the complete variable domain is SAVISQKPSRDICQRGTSLTIQCQVDSQVTMMFWYRQQPGQSLTLIATANQGSEATYESGFVIDKFPISRPNLTFSTLTVSNMSPEDSSIYLCSVIAGGTEAFFGQGTRLTVV.

The J gene is TRBJ1-6, the V gene TRBV9; possible D gene TRBD1, 6 bases. V was shortened by 3 bases and J by 8 bases, with 12 bases between the two germline ends. Per germline, CDR1 SGDLS and CDR2 YYNGEE. This CDR3 is 14 amino acids long. The CDR3 reads CASSAGQGDSPLHF. CDR3 sequence (DNA): TGTGCCAGCAGCGCGGGACAAGGTGATTCACCCCTCCACTTT. Full variable domain (missing parts from reference TRBV9 and TRBJ1-6): DSGVTQTPKHLITATGQRVTLRCSPRSGDLSVYWYQQSLDQGLQFLIQYYNGEERAKGNILERFSAQQFPDLHSELNLSSLELGDSALYFCASSAGQGDSPLHFGNGTRLTVT.

This chain links TRBV2 with TRBJ2-2; 9 positions agree with TRBD1. Germline lookup yields CDR1 SNHLY and CDR2 FYNNEI. The CDR3 consists of 16 residues. The trim removed 5 bases at V and 7 bases at J, leaving 11 bases unmatched. The CDR3 reads CASSFAGTGQGGELFF. As DNA, the CDR3 is TGTGCCAGCAGTTTTGCCGGGACAGGGCAGGGCGGGGAGCTGTTTTTT.

The chain carries TRBV19 and TRBJ1-5; D is perhaps TRBD1 (6 bases). The germline V gene encodes CDR1 LNHDA and CDR2 SQIVND (reference sequence). V shed 8 bases and J shed 3 bases, with 14 bases lying between them. The CDR3 runs 14 residues. The chain's CDR3 is CASGRTDVNQPQHF. The CDR3 DNA sequence: TGTGCCAGTGGAAGGACAGACGTCAATCAGCCCCAGCATTTT.

This sequence joins TRBV5-1 and TRBJ1-1; a possible D gene is TRBD1 (6 bases). The germline gives CDR1 SGHRS, CDR2 YFSETQ. V lost 2 bases and J 5 bases, leaving 16 bases between the germline ends. The CDR3 runs to 15 residues. The CDR3 here is CASSLTEGEGTEAFF. The CDR3 nucleotides read TGCGCCAGCAGCTTAACAGAGGGGGAAGGGACTGAAGCTTTCTTT. Looking up the rest from reference TRBV5-1 and TRBJ1-1 gives the full variable domain: KAGVTQTPRYLIKTRGQQVTLSCSPISGHRSVSWYQQTPGQGLQFLFEYFSETQRNKGNFPGRFSGRQFSNSRSEMNVSTLELGDSALYLCASSLTEGEGTEAFFGQGTRLTVV.

V gene TRBV19 combines with J gene TRBJ2-1, with D perhaps being TRBD1 or TRBD2 (5 bases each). Looked up from germline, CDR1 is LNHDA and CDR2 is SQIVND (reference sequence). The CDR3 extends over 13 amino acids. V was cut by 3 bases and J by 8 bases, with 11 bases left in between. CDR3 coding DNA: TGTGCCAGTAGTATGAGGGGTTTGGATGAGCAGTTCTTC. This translates into CASSMRGLDEQFF. Using reference TRBV19 and TRBJ2-1 for the parts outside the CDR3, the full variable domain is DGGITQSPKYLFRKEGQNVTLSCEQNLNHDAMYWYRQDPGQGLRLIYYSQIVNDFQKGDIAEGYSVSREKKESFPLTVTSAQKNPTAFYLCASSMRGLDEQFFGPGTRLTVL.

The genes are TRBV18 and TRBJ2-7; 10 positions agree with TRBD1. V shed 4 bases and J 1 base; nucleotides not matched to a gene: 4. The CDR3 spans 15 residues. CDR1 is KGHSH and CDR2 is LQKENI in the germline V gene. CDR3 coding DNA: TGTGCCAGCTCACTTGGGACAGGGGAGTCCTACGAGCAGTACGTC. Translated: CASSLGTGESYEQYV.

The genes are TRBV5-1 and TRBJ1-3, with D uncertain. CDR1 is SGHRS, CDR2 YFSETQ, per germline. With 4 bases removed from V and 4 bases from J, the gap between germline ends came to 6 bases. The CDR3 runs to 12 residues. As DNA, the CDR3 is TGCGCCAGCAGCGCGTCCGGAAACACCATATATTTT. Protein product: CASSASGNTIYF.

The genes are TRBV15 and TRBJ2-2; 7 nucleotides align to TRBD2. V lost 1 base to trimming and J lost 4 bases; unmatched junction nucleotides: 3. Germline lookup yields CDR1 LNHNV and CDR2 YYDKDF (reference sequence). The CDR3 spans 15 residues. The CDR3 spells CATSRAGGSTGELFF. DNA of the CDR3: TGTGCCACCAGCAGAGCCGGCGGGAGCACCGGGGAGCTGTTTTTT.